These 31 T cell receptor beta chains were sequenced from one sample in a study of blood T cells in healthy people across ages. A second PCR, run for roughly 7 to 11 cycles, used a sample-barcoded 5' primer plus a J-beta primer mix. From the 5' RACE reads, TCRdb called clonotypes with MiXCR, one entry per CDR3 protein. The sample lists approximately 1.5 million distinct CDR3 sequences, approximately 43% occurring once. Input material: blood. The source of these receptors is a woman aged 18-30 years in good health.

The rearrangement joins TRBV5-4 to TRBJ2-1; a weak D match, TRBD1 (6 bases). CDR1 is SGHNT, CDR2 YYREEE, per germline (reference sequence). The ends were cut back, 5 bases at V and 7 bases at J, with 16 bases in the middle. There are 14 residues in the CDR3. CDR3 sequence reads: CASRFWGDRNEQFF. DNA for the CDR3: TGTGCCAGCAGGTTTTGGGGTGACAGGAATGAGCAGTTCTTC. The variable domain in full, completed from reference TRBV5-4 and TRBJ2-1, reads ETGVTQSPTHLIKTRGQQVTLRCSSQSGHNTVSWYQQALGQGPQFIFQYYREEENGRGNFPPRFSGLQFPNYSSELNVNALELDDSALYLCASRFWGDRNEQFFGPGTRLTVL.

The chain couples TRBV12-3 or TRBV12-4 to TRBJ2-1, with 8 positions matching TRBD2. This CDR3 has 15 amino acids. Losses at the gene ends were 10 bases for V and 5 bases for J; bases not matched to a gene: 13. The CDR3 here is CATRYRLASHNEQFF. In nucleotides, the CDR3 is TGTGCCACCCGATACCGACTAGCGTCCCACAATGAGCAGTTCTTC.

The chain has TRBV24-1 and TRBJ1-5; tentatively, D is TRBD1 (5 bases). Germline V lookup: CDR1 KGHDR, CDR2 SFDVKD. V was shortened by 7 bases and J by 1 base, with 10 bases between the two germline ends. This CDR3 spans 14 amino acids. This chain's CDR3 is CATRGGGSNQPQHF. Here the CDR3 DNA reads TGTGCCACCAGGGGTGGGGGAAGCAATCAGCCCCAGCATTTT.

This clonotype has a handful of counts. An end of the junction differs from the germline gene, which may be a read error. The CDR3 DNA sequence: TGTGTCAGCTTCCGGGACAGGGCGTACGAGCAGTACTTC. It yields the protein CVSFRDRAYEQYF. The gene calls are TRBV2 and TRBJ2-7; 9 bases align to TRBD1. This CDR3 spans 13 amino acids. CDR1 SNHLY and CDR2 FYNNEI come from the germline V gene. Full variable domain (missing parts from reference TRBV2 and TRBJ2-7): EPEVTQTPSHQVTQMGQEVILRCVPISNHLYFYWYRQILGQKVEFLVSFYNNEISEKSEIFDDQFSVERPDGSNFTLKIRSTKLEDSAMYFCVSFRDRAYEQYFGPGTRLTVT.

A few counts support this clonotype. The CDR3 region has the DNA TGTGCCACCTTTCACCTAGCGGGACACTACAATGAGCAGTTCTTC. This translates into CATFHLAGHYNEQFF. The chain has TRBV27 and TRBJ2-1; TRBD2 matches 9 bases. CDR3 length: 15 residues. CDR1 is MNHEY and CDR2 is SMNVEV in the germline V gene (reference sequence). V gave up 10 bases and J gave up 3 bases; unmatched junction bases: 10.

This clonotype was picked up a small number of times. The chain couples TRBV2 to TRBJ2-5; D is unclear. V was shortened by 6 bases and J by 5 bases, with 16 bases between the two germline ends. CDR1 and CDR2 from the germline V gene are SNHLY and FYNNEI. The CDR3 has 14 amino acids. The DNA of the CDR3 is TGTGCCAGCAGAAGAGCCGAAGGACGGGAGACCCAGTACTTC. Protein product: CASRRAEGRETQYF.

This CDR3 is CASSQVSSGGPPHNEQFF. The CDR3 region has the DNA TGTGCCAGCAGCCAAGTTTCTAGCGGGGGGCCTCCCCACAATGAGCAGTTCTTC. V and J are TRBV3-1 and TRBJ2-1; 11 positions agree with TRBD2. CDR1 and CDR2 (germline): LGHDT, YNNKEL (reference sequence). V lost 1 base, J lost 5 bases, and 10 bases stayed unmatched. The CDR3 has 18 amino acids.

CDR3 amino acids: CSGGQRNYGYTF. The CDR3 DNA reads as TGCAGCGGGGGACAGAGGAACTATGGCTACACCTTC. The chain recombines TRBV29-1 with TRBJ1-2, with 7 positions matching TRBD1. V shed 7 bases and J 2 bases; nucleotides not matched to a gene: 4. Germline-derived CDR1 and CDR2 are SQVTM and ANQGSEA. This CDR3 comprises 12 residues.

This clonotype showed up just a few times. The chain couples TRBV2 to TRBJ2-3, with a tentative D call TRBD1 (5 bases). CDR1 is SNHLY and CDR2 is FYNNEI in the germline V gene. This CDR3 has 11 residues. V dropped 7 bases and J dropped 6 bases, with 8 bases sitting between them. The CDR3 sequence: CASTGMDTQYF. CDR3 nucleotide sequence: TGTGCCAGCACAGGGATGGATACGCAGTATTTT.

J is TRBJ1-2 and V is TRBV5-1; D not certain. Per the germline V gene, CDR1 is SGHRS and CDR2 is YFSETQ. CDR3 length equals 12 residues. The germline V and J ends were trimmed by 0 bases and 6 bases, with 6 bases remaining between them. DNA for the CDR3: TGCGCCAGCAGCTTGGATGTCCATGGCTACACCTTC. Translated: CASSLDVHGYTF.

J is TRBJ2-3 and V is TRBV7-8; 10 bases are a match to TRBD2. V lost 5 bases and J lost 1; bases outside the gene matches: 9. The V gene's germline CDR1 is SGHVS and CDR2 FQNEAQ. The CDR3 consists of 17 residues. The CDR3 DNA reads TGTGCCAGCAGCCCACACTCTAGCGGGAGACGCACAGATACGCAGTATTTT. Translating gives CASSPHSSGRRTDTQYF.

V usage is TRBV20-1 and J usage is TRBJ2-2; D is ambiguous. The germline V and J ends were trimmed by 3 bases and 0 bases, with 14 bases remaining between them. CDR3 length: 16 amino acids. CDR1 is DFQATT, CDR2 SNEGSKA, per germline (reference sequence). CDR3 in DNA: TGCAGTGCTAGCGGTGCAGCCTCGACGAACACCGGGGAGCTGTTTTTT. It specifies CSASGAASTNTGELFF.

The table lists this clonotype with a few counts. V is TRBV5-5 and J is TRBJ2-7; D not certain. The CDR3 contains 13 residues. CDR1 and CDR2 from the germline V gene are SGHKS and YYEKEE (reference sequence). The V gene lost 1 base and the J gene lost 7 bases, with 12 bases spanning the gap. CDR3 region: CASSLLWFHEQYF. The CDR3 coding sequence is TGTGCCAGCAGCTTGTTGTGGTTCCATGAGCAGTACTTC.

In this sample, this clonotype turned up a few times. The rearrangement joins TRBV6-2 or TRBV6-3 to TRBJ2-5; 7 bases map to TRBD1. The CDR3 loop spans 16 amino acids. The V segment lost 8 bases and the J segment 5 bases; nucleotides outside the gene matches: 17. CDR1 MNHEY and CDR2 SVGEGT come from the germline V gene. In DNA form, the CDR3 reads TGTGCCAGCTCTCCCCGGCGGGCAGGGGGAGATGAGACCCAGTACTTC. This encodes CASSPRRAGGDETQYF.

The CDR3: CAWSMKGWNNEQFF. In DNA form, the CDR3 reads TGTGCCTGGAGTATGAAGGGGTGGAACAATGAGCAGTTCTTC. The J gene is TRBJ2-1, the V gene TRBV30; the D gene is possibly TRBD1 (5 bases). V lost 2 bases and J lost 5, with 13 bases in between. CDR1 is GTSNPN, CDR2 SVGIG, per germline (reference sequence). The length of the CDR3 is 14 residues.

CDR3 nucleotide sequence: TGCGCCAGCAGCCAAGATTATGGCACTTTGAACACTGAAGCTTTCTTT. As protein: CASSQDYGTLNTEAFF. V usage is TRBV4-3 and J usage is TRBJ1-1; no firm D call. The CDR3 covers 16 residues. Looked up from germline, CDR1 is LGHNA and CDR2 is YSLEER. V was cut by 0 bases and J by 0 bases, with 11 bases left in between.

This chain connects TRBV6-5 to TRBJ1-1; D unclear. CDR1 is MNHEY and CDR2 is SVGAGI in the germline V gene. The CDR3 consists of 15 residues. V lost 4 bases and J 6 bases, leaving 18 bases between the germline ends. Here the CDR3 DNA reads TGTGCCAGCAGTTTTCTCGCTGGAGGTGGCCCTGAAGCTTTCTTT. Translating it yields CASSFLAGGGPEAFF.

CDR3 protein: CASSEEHGYNEQFF. The CDR3 nucleotides read TGTGCCAGCAGTGAAGAACACGGCTACAATGAGCAGTTCTTC. The chain has TRBV2 and TRBJ2-1; D unresolved. The CDR3 loop spans 14 amino acids. V dropped 1 base and J dropped 3 bases, with 7 bases sitting between them. CDR1 SNHLY and CDR2 FYNNEI come from the germline V gene.

The V and J genes are TRBV7-3 and TRBJ2-3, with D hard to call. The germline gives CDR1 SGHTA, CDR2 FQGTGA. V shed 0 bases and J shed 6 bases, with 7 bases lying between them. This CDR3 contains 13 residues. The CDR3 here is CASSLTVADTQYF. The CDR3 DNA reads as TGTGCCAGCAGCTTAACGGTGGCGGATACGCAGTATTTT. Supplemented by reference TRBV7-3 and TRBJ2-3, the full variable domain reads GAGVSQTPSNKVTEKGKYVELRCDPISGHTALYWYRQSLGQGPEFLIYFQGTGAADDSGLPNDRFFAVRPEGSVSTLKIQRTERGDSAVYLCASSLTVADTQYFGPGTRLTVL.

The gene calls are TRBV4-1 and TRBJ2-7; D not resolved. The CDR3 consists of 16 residues. Trimming took off 0 bases at V and 0 bases at J, with 12 bases between the two ends. The germline CDR1 and CDR2 sequences are MGHRA and YSYEKL. The CDR3 reads CASSQDWVRHSYEQYF. In DNA, the CDR3 is TGCGCCAGCAGCCAAGATTGGGTCCGCCACTCCTACGAGCAGTACTTC.

The count of this clonotype is one. For the CDR3, the DNA is TGTGCCAGCAGTTACATGATGGGGTACACTGAAGCTTTCTTT. Amino acid sequence: CASSYMMGYTEAFF. The chain recombines TRBV6-2 or TRBV6-3 with TRBJ1-1; D remains unclear. CDR3 length equals 14 residues. CDR1 is MNHEY, CDR2 SVGEGT, per germline. The V gene lost 2 bases and the J gene lost 3 bases, with 10 bases spanning the gap.

This clonotype turned up a few times. The chain has TRBV6-6 and TRBJ1-6; TRBD1 agrees at 9 bases. V lost 6 bases, J lost 10 bases, and 7 bases stayed unmatched. The CDR3 has 14 amino acids. The germline CDR1 and CDR2 sequences are MNHNY and SVGAGI (reference sequence). DNA of the CDR3: TGTGCCAGCAGCACCGGGACAGGGAGGTCACCCCTCCACTTT. Translation gives CASSTGTGRSPLHF.

The rearrangement joins TRBV6-1 to TRBJ2-5; the D is unclear. Germline assignment: CDR1 MNHNS and CDR2 SASEGT. Trimming stripped 8 bases from V and 4 bases from J, with 17 bases between. The CDR3 totals 14 residues. The CDR3 region is CASHPRFRIETQYF. CDR3 nucleotides: TGTGCCAGCCATCCTCGCTTTAGGATAGAGACCCAGTACTTC.

This sequence joins TRBV20-1 and TRBJ2-4; tentative D call: TRBD1 (6 bases). Gene TRBJ2-7 matches the end of the DNA better, so the J call may be wrong. In germline, CDR1 is DFQATT, CDR2 SNEGSKA (reference sequence). CDR3 length: 14 residues. The CDR3 DNA follows: TGCAGTGCTGCCCCCGGGGCACAGGGCAGCGAGCAGTACTTC. This gives the protein CSAAPGAQGSEQYF.

The rearrangement uses TRBV5-1 and TRBJ2-7; no clear D gene. Per the germline V gene, CDR1 is SGHRS and CDR2 is YFSETQ. The CDR3 runs to 14 residues. Trimming removed 3 bases from V and 1 base from J, with 11 bases in between. DNA for the CDR3: TGCGCCAGCAGCTCCTACGACGCTTCCTACGAGCAGTACTTC. The encoded protein is CASSSYDASYEQYF.

The CDR3 coding sequence is TGCAGTGCCAAGACCCCAAATTCACCCCTCCACTTT. Residues: CSAKTPNSPLHF. The J gene is TRBJ1-6, the V gene TRBV20-1; no clear D. Germline loops: CDR1 DFQATT, CDR2 SNEGSKA (reference sequence). The CDR3 has 12 amino acids. Deletions cut 6 bases from V and 7 bases from J, with 10 bases between.

As for this clonotype: A much larger clone differs by one base, so this may be a read error. The chain couples TRBV4-1 to TRBJ2-7, with unresolved D. Deletions cut 3 bases from V and 3 bases from J, with 6 bases between. CDR3 length equals 12 residues. Germline values: CDR1 MGHRA, CDR2 YSYEKL. The CDR3 sequence is CASSHDFYEQYF. Here the CDR3 DNA reads TGCGCCAGCAGCCATGACTTCTACGAGCAGTACTTC.

Many counts were recorded for this clonotype. The J gene is TRBJ1-2, the V gene TRBV29-1; D gene unclear. There are 11 residues in the CDR3. Germline CDR1 reads SQVTM; CDR2 reads ANQGSEA. Trimming removed 4 bases from V and 8 bases from J, with 11 bases in between. The CDR3 region is CSVAGPDGYTF. The CDR3 DNA reads TGCAGCGTTGCCGGTCCGGACGGCTACACCTTC.

The chain carries TRBV20-1 and TRBJ2-1; 9 bases align to TRBD2. Trimming took 3 bases from V and 5 from J; bases not matched to a gene: 8. The CDR3 covers 15 residues. Germline CDR1 reads DFQATT; CDR2 reads SNEGSKA (reference sequence). The CDR3 DNA is TGCAGTGCTAGGGGGGGGACTAGCCGAAACAATGAGCAGTTCTTC. Amino acid sequence: CSARGGTSRNNEQFF.

The chain recombines TRBV7-6 with TRBJ2-4, with TRBD2 as a possible D gene (6 bases). The DNA end is more similar to TRBJ2-7, so the J call may be wrong. Germline CDR1 SGHVS, CDR2 FNYEAQ. The CDR3 is 14 amino acids. The CDR3 here is CASSPRTTVGEQYF. CDR3 nucleotide sequence: TGTGCCAGCAGCCCCAGGACTACGGTGGGCGAGCAGTACTTC.

The gene calls are TRBV28 and TRBJ2-7; possibly TRBD1 for D (5 bases). The end of the DNA fits TRBJ2-5 better, so the J call may be wrong. Germline CDR1 and CDR2: MDHEN and SYDVKM. The CDR3 has 13 amino acids. Here the CDR3 DNA reads TGTGCCAGCAGTTTTAAGGGGTTGGAGACCCAGTACTTC. This encodes CASSFKGLETQYF.